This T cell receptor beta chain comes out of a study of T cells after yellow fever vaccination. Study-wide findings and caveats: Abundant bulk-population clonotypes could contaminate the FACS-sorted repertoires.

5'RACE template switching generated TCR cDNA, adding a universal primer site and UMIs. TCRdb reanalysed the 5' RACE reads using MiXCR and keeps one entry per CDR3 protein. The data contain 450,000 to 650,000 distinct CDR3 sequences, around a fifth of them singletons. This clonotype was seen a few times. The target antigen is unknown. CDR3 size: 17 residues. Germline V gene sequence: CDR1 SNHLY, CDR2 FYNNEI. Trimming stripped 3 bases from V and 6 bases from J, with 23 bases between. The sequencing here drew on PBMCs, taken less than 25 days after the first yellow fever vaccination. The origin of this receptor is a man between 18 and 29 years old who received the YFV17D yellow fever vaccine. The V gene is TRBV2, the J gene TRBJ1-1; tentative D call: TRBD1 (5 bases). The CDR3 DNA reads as TGTGCCAGCAGTGATCGCCGCCCACAGGTCCATGGGGCTGAAGCTTTCTTT. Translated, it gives CASSDRRPQVHGAEAFF.